These 13 T cell receptor beta chains were sequenced from one sample in a study of blood T cell repertoires in COVID-19. TCRdb's copy holds only in-frame clones and misses some; the assay was immunoSEQ multiplex PCR. Of around 100,000 clones listed, about 91% are singletons. The sequencing sample was made of peripheral blood. Receptors originate from a human donor in a cohort sampled during active COVID-19.

The rearrangement uses TRBV24-1 and TRBJ2-2; no clear D. The CDR3 is made up of 11 amino acids. The V gene's germline CDR1 is KGHDR and CDR2 SFDVKD. V was cut by 6 bases and J by 8 bases, with 6 bases left in between. The chain's CDR3 is CATSRVGELFF. CDR3 coding DNA: TGTGCCACCAGTCGTGTGGGGGAGCTGTTTTTT.

The chain links TRBV28 to TRBJ1-3; 8 positions agree with TRBD1. Trimming at V came to 3 bases and at J to 2 bases, leaving 9 bases not matched to a gene. This CDR3 region has 17 residues. CDR1 is MDHEN, CDR2 SYDVKM, per germline. CDR3 in DNA: TGTGCCAGCAGTTTGAATCGCCCAGGGGGCCCTGGAAACACCATATATTTT. Translating it yields CASSLNRPGGPGNTIYF.

The rearrangement links TRBV6-5 to TRBJ2-2, with D possibly TRBD2 on 6 matching bases. The CDR3 runs 14 residues. Germline assignment: CDR1 MNHEY and CDR2 SVGAGI. Trimming left V 7 bases short and J 1 base short, with 10 bases between. CDR3 protein: CASNLGLNTGELFF. The CDR3 DNA follows: TGTGCCAGCAACCTGGGACTGAACACCGGGGAGCTGTTTTTT.

V gene TRBV28 combines with J gene TRBJ1-5; TRBD1 matches at 11 bases. CDR3 size: 16 residues. Germline lookup yields CDR1 MDHEN and CDR2 SYDVKM. With V trimmed by 7 bases and J by 4 bases, 9 bases remained unmatched. The CDR3, as DNA: TGTGCCAGCACCCAGGACAGGGGGCCCGTTAATCAGCCCCAGCATTTT. Protein: CASTQDRGPVNQPQHF.

V gene TRBV25-1 combines with J gene TRBJ2-7; a weak D match, TRBD2 (5 bases). The V gene's germline CDR1 is MGHDK and CDR2 SYGVNS. The CDR3 is made up of 14 amino acids. Trimming removed 5 bases at V and 7 bases at J, with 18 bases between. CDR3 DNA sequence: TGTGCCAGCAGTTCCGGGCTTCGATCGGGGGAGCAGTACTTC. This codes for CASSSGLRSGEQYF.

The V gene is TRBV6-5, the J gene TRBJ2-2, with D perhaps TRBD1 (6 bases). V was clipped by 0 bases and J by 5 bases, with 7 bases between them. CDR3 length equals 14 residues. Germline V gene lookup returns CDR1 MNHEY and CDR2 SVGAGI. The CDR3 protein is CASSYSGTTGELFF. CDR3 nucleotide sequence: TGTGCCAGCAGTTACTCCGGGACAACCGGGGAGCTGTTTTTT.

The genes are TRBV14 and TRBJ2-2, with TRBD2 matching over 7 bases. CDR3 length: 16 residues. Germline values: CDR1 SGHDN, CDR2 FVKESK. V was clipped by 0 bases and J by 7 bases; unmatched bases: 8. The CDR3 reads CASSQETALAFGELFF. The CDR3 region has the DNA TGTGCCAGCAGCCAAGAGACGGCACTAGCGTTCGGGGAGCTGTTTTTT.

This chain joins TRBV19 and TRBJ2-2, with D possibly matching TRBD1 (5 bases). Germline V lookup: CDR1 LNHDA, CDR2 SQIVND (reference sequence). V was trimmed by 2 bases and J by 6 bases, leaving 16 bases between them. The CDR3 spans 16 residues. The CDR3 DNA sequence: TGTGCCAGTAGTATAATTACGGCAGGGTCGCCCGGGGAGCTGTTTTTT. It codes for CASSIITAGSPGELFF.

J is TRBJ1-1 and V is TRBV10-3; 9 bases line up with TRBD1. The CDR3 runs to 15 residues. Per the germline V gene, CDR1 is ENHRY and CDR2 is SYGVKD. V dropped 4 bases and J dropped 5; count of bases not matched to a gene: 8. The CDR3 DNA follows: TGTGCCATCAGTGGGGACAGGGCAGGTAGGACTGAAGCTTTCTTT. This gives the protein CAISGDRAGRTEAFF.

This CDR3 is CASSPGTVNTGELFF. DNA for the CDR3: TGTGCCAGCAGCCCCGGGACAGTGAACACCGGGGAGCTGTTTTTT. The V call is TRBV21-1, the J call TRBJ2-2; the table's D gene call, TRBD1, was not cross checked with the DNA. TRBV21-1 is a pseudogene segment. There are 15 residues in the CDR3.

The chain carries TRBV7-2 and TRBJ2-5; tentatively, D is TRBD1 (5 bases). The V gene's germline CDR1 is SGHTA and CDR2 FQGNSA. V was clipped by 4 bases and J by 4 bases, with 13 bases between them. This CDR3 has 14 amino acids. In nucleotides, the CDR3 is TGTGCCAGCAGCTCAAGACAGCCTCGAGAGACCCAGTACTTC. This sequence encodes CASSSRQPRETQYF.

This rearrangement joins TRBV15 to TRBJ2-1; possibly TRBD2 for D (6 bases). The V gene lost 0 bases and the J gene lost 0 bases, with 12 bases spanning the gap. Germline loops: CDR1 LNHNV, CDR2 YYDKDF (reference sequence). The CDR3 spans 17 residues. The CDR3 spells CATSRDPNSGSYNEQFF. The CDR3 DNA sequence: TGTGCCACCAGCAGAGATCCTAATAGCGGCTCCTACAATGAGCAGTTCTTC.

The chain employs TRBV6-5 and TRBJ2-2; 9 bases are shared with TRBD2. After removal of 7 bases from V and 6 bases from J, the junction contained 6 bases not matched to a gene. The CDR3 runs to 14 residues. CDR1 MNHEY and CDR2 SVGAGI come from the germline V gene. The CDR3 coding sequence is TGTGCCAGCATAGTTCCTAGCGGGGCCGGGGAGCTGTTTTTT. Translation: CASIVPSGAGELFF.